This T cell receptor (beta chain) was recorded in a study of blood T cell repertoires in COVID-19. Study in general: Italy, Spain and the United States were the sources of the convalescent and acute COVID-19 samples. T cells, B-cell-depleted T cells, or PBMCs supplied cDNA or gDNA.

This clone appeared a single time. Per the original methods: Amplification with reference gene primers provided the estimates of nucleated cell counts. Only in-frame clones appear in the TCRdb table, and some are missing; sequencing was by immunoSEQ multiplex PCR. The DNA gave D and trimming, while V, J and clone size come from that table. The profile covers 110,000 to 150,000 clones, with around 89% appearing a single time and around 2.9% taken by the ten largest. The sample comprised peripheral blood. The clonotype comes from a man aged 55 to 70 with active or convalescent COVID-19.

CDR3 nucleotides: TGTGCCACCAGTGATTTGTTCCAGGGGAAGGAAAACACCATATATTTT. Translation gives CATSDLFQGKENTIYF. The rearrangement joins TRBV24-1 to TRBJ1-3, with TRBD1 as a possible D gene (6 bases). The CDR3 covers 16 residues. CDR1 is KGHDR and CDR2 is SFDVKD in the germline V gene. Trimming took off 0 bases at V and 6 bases at J, with 14 bases between the two ends.